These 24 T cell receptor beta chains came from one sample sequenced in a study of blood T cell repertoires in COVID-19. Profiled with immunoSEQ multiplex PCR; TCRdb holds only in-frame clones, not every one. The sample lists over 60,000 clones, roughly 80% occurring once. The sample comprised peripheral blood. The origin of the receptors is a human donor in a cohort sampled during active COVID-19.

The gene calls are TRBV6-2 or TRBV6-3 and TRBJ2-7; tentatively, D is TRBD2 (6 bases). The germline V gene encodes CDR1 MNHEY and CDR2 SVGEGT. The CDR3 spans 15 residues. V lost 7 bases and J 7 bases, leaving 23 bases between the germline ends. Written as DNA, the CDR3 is TGTGCCAGCACCCCGATGGGAGGCGACGTACGGGAGCAGTACTTC. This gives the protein CASTPMGGDVREQYF.

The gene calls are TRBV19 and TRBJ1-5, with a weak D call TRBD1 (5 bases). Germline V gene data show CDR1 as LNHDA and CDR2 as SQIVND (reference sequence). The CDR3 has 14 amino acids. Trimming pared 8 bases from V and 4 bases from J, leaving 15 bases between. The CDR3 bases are TGTGCCAGTGGCTGGAGGGACCAAAATCAGCCCCAGCATTTT. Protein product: CASGWRDQNQPQHF.

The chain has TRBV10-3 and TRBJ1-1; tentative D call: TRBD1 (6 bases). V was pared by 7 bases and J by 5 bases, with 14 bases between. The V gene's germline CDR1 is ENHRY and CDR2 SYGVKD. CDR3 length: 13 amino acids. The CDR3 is CAITRTAQTEAFF. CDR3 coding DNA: TGTGCCATCACCCGGACAGCTCAAACTGAAGCTTTCTTT.

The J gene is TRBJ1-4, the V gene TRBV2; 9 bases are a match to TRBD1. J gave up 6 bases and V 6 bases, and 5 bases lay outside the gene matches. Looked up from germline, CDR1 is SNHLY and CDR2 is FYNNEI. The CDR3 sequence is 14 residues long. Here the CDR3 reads CASRLDRGDEKLFF. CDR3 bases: TGTGCCAGCAGGTTGGACAGGGGTGATGAAAAACTGTTTTTT.

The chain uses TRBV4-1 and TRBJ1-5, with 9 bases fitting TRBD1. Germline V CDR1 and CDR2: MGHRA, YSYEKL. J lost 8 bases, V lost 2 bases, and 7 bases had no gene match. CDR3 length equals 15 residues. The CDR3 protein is CASSQPHRGREPQHF. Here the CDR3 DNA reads TGCGCCAGCAGCCAACCCCACAGGGGGCGGGAGCCCCAGCATTTT.

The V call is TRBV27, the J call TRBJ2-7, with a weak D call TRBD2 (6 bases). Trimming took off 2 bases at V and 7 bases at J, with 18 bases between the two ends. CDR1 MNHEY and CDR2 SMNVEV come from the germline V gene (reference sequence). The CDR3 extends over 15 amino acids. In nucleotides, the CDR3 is TGTGCCAGCAGTTTAAAAGCGGGCGGCTTAGGAGAGCAGTACTTC. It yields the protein CASSLKAGGLGEQYF.

The CDR3 sequence is CASSASQGPEAFF. CDR3 coding DNA: TGTGCCAGTAGTGCCTCACAGGGACCCGAAGCTTTCTTT. The gene calls are TRBV19 and TRBJ1-1; D is possibly TRBD1 (6 bases). The CDR3 covers 13 residues. Germline CDR1 reads LNHDA; CDR2 reads SQIVND (reference sequence). V shed 5 bases and J shed 8 bases, with 15 bases lying between them.

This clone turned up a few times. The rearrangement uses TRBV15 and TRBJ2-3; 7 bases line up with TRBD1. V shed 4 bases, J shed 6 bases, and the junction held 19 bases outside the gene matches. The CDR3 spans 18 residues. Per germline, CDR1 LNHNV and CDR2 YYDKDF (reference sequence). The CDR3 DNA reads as TGTGCCACCAGCATAGATCCTCCGGTGACAGGGCGTGGGGATACGCAGTATTTT. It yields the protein CATSIDPPVTGRGDTQYF.

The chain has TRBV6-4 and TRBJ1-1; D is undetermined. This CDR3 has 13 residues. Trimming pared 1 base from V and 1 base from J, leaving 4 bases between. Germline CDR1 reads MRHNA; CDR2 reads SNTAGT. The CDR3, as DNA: TGTGCCAGCAGTGACTGGGCGAACACTGAAGCTTTCTTT. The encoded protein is CASSDWANTEAFF.

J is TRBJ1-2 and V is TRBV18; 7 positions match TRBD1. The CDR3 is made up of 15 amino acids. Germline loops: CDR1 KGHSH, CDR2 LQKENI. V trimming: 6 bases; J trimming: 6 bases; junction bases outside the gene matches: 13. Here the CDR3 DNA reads TGTGCCAGCTCGGCGGTGGGCAGGGGGATGAATGGCTACACCTTC. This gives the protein CASSAVGRGMNGYTF.

In nucleotides, the CDR3 is TGTGCCAGCACCGCGGGGGGGGTTAGGTCCTACGAGCAGTACTTC. Protein product: CASTAGGVRSYEQYF. This chain joins TRBV6-5 and TRBJ2-7; 9 bases are a match to TRBD2. V shed 7 bases and J 1 base; nucleotides not matched to a gene: 8. Germline CDR1 MNHEY, CDR2 SVGAGI. This CDR3 is built from 15 residues.

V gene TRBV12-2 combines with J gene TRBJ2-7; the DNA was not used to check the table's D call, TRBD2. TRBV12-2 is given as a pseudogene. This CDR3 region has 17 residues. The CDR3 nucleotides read TGTGCAAGTCGCTTAGAAGCAGTGTGGGGGGACTCCTACGAGCAGTACTTC. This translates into CASRLEAVWGDSYEQYF.

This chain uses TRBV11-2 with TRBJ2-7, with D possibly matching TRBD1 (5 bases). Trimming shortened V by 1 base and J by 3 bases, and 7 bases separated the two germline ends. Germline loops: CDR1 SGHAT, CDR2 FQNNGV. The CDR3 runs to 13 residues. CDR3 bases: TGTGCCAGCAGCTTAGGAACAGGCTACGAGCAGTACTTC. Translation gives CASSLGTGYEQYF.

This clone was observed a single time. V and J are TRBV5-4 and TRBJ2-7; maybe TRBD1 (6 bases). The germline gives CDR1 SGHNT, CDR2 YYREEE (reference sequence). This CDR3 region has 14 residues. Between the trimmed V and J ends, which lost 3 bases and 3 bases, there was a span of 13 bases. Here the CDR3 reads CASSSTTGNYEQYF. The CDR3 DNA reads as TGTGCCAGCAGCTCAACCACAGGGAACTACGAGCAGTACTTC.

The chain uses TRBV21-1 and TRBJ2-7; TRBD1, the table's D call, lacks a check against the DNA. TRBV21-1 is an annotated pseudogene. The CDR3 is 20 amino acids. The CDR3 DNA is TGTGCCAGCAGCACCACAGACCGGGACAGTCGGGTTCAGGGAGCCTACGAGCAGTACTTC. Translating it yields CASSTTDRDSRVQGAYEQYF.

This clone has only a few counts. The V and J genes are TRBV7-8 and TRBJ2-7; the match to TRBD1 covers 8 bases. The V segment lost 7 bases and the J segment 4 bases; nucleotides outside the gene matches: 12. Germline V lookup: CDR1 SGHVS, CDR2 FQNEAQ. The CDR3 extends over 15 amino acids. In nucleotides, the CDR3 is TGTGCCAGCATCACATCAGGGGGCGGTTCGTACGAGCAGTACTTC. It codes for CASITSGGGSYEQYF.

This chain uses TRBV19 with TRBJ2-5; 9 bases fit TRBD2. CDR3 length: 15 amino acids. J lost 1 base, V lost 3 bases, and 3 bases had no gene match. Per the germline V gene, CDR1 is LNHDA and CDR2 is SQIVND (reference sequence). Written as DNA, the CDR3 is TGTGCCAGTAGTATCAGGCGGGGGGGCCAAGAGACCCAGTACTTC. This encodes CASSIRRGGQETQYF.

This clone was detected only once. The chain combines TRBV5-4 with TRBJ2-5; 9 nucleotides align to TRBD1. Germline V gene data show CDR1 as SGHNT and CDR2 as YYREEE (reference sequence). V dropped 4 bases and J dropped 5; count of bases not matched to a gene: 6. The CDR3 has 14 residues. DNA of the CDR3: TGTGCCAGCAGCCTCCTACAGGGGGCTGAGACCCAGTACTTC. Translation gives CASSLLQGAETQYF.

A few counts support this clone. CDR3 in DNA: TGTGCCAGCAGCCAAGTAGGGACTAGCGGATACGAGCAGTACTTC. Translated: CASSQVGTSGYEQYF. The chain recombines TRBV4-2 with TRBJ2-7; 11 nucleotides line up with TRBD2. CDR3 length: 15 amino acids. CDR1 is LGHNA and CDR2 is YNFKEQ in the germline V gene. V shed 1 base, J shed 4 bases, and the junction held 3 bases outside the gene matches.

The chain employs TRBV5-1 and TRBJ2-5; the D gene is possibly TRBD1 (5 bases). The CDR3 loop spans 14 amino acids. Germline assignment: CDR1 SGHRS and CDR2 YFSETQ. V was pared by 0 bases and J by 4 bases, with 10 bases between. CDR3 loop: CASSLASQGETQYF. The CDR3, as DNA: TGCGCCAGCAGCTTGGCGTCCCAGGGAGAGACCCAGTACTTC.

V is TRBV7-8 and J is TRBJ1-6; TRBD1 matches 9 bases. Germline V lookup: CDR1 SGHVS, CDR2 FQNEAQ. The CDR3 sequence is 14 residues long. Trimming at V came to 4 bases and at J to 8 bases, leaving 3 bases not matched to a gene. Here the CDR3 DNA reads TGTGCCAGCAGCTCCCGGACAGGGGATTCACCCCTCCACTTT. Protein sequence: CASSSRTGDSPLHF.

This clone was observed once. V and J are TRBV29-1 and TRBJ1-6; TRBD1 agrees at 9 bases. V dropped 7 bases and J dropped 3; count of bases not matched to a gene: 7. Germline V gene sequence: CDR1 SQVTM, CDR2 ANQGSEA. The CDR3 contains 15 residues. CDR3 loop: CSARTGDSYNSPLHF. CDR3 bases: TGCAGCGCTCGGACAGGGGATAGCTATAATTCACCCCTCCACTTT.

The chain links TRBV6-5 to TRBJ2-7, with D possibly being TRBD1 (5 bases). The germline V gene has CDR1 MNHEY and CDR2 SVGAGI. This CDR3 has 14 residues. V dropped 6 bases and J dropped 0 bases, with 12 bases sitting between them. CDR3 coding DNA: TGTGCCAGCAGGCGACAGTTAAGCTCCTACGAGCAGTACTTC. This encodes CASRRQLSSYEQYF.

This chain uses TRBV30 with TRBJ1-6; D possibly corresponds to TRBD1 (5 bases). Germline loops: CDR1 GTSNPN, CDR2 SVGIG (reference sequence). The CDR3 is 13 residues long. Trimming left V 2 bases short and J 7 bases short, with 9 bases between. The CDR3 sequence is CAWSSGPNSPLHF. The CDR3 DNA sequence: TGTGCCTGGAGTTCAGGGCCGAATTCACCCCTCCACTTT. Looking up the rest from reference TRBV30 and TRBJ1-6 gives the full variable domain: SQTIHQWPATLVQPVGSPLSLECTVEGTSNPNLYWYRQAAGRGLQLLFYSVGIGQISSEVPQNLSASRPQDRQFILSSKKLLLSDSGFYLCAWSSGPNSPLHFGNGTRLTVT.